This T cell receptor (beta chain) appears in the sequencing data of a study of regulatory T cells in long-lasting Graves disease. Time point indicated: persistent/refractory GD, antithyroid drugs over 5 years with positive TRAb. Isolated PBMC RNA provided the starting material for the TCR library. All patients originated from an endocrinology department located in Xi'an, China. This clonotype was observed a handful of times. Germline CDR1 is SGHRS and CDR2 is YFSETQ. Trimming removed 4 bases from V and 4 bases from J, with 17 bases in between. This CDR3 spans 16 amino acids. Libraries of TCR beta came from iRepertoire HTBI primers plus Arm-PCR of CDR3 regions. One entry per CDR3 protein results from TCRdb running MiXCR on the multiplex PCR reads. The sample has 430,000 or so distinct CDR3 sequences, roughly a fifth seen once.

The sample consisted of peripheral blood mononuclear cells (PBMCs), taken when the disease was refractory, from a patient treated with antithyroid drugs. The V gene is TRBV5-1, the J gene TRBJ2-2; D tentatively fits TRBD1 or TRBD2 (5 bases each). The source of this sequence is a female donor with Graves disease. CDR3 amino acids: CASSREIWGSTGELFF. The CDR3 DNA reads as TGCGCCAGCAGCCGAGAAATATGGGGGAGCACCGGGGAGCTGTTTTTT.